Reported below is one T cell receptor (beta chain). This sample was included in a study of blood T cell repertoires in COVID-19. Across the whole study: The United States, Italy and Spain provided the acute and convalescent COVID-19 samples. Sample material is recorded as cDNA or gDNA derived from T cells, B-cell-depleted T cells, or PBMCs.

The repertoire was sequenced with immunoSEQ multiplex PCR; TCRdb's copy has only in-frame clones and lacks some. The sample has about 120,000 clones, about 85% seen once; the top ten hold approximately 11%. The V gene lost 2 bases and the J gene lost 0 bases, with 8 bases spanning the gap. The CDR3 has 15 residues. From germline, CDR1 is SGHTA and CDR2 FQGNSA. The TCR was taken from an elderly man with acute or convalescent COVID-19. What was sequenced was peripheral blood. The chain has TRBV7-2 and TRBJ2-1; D perhaps matches TRBD2 (6 bases). CDR3 amino acids: CASSLLGGSYNEQFF. The CDR3 nucleotides read TGTGCCAGCAGCTTATTGGGAGGCTCCTACAATGAGCAGTTCTTC.